This T cell receptor (beta chain) derives from a study of control samples from healthy donors and cancer patients. Clones were read by immunoSEQ multiplex PCR, and TCRdb kept only the in-frame ones, dropping some. The sample lists under 95,000 clones, roughly nine tenths occurring once. Germline V gene sequence: CDR1 DFQATT, CDR2 SNEGSKA (reference sequence). This CDR3 is 11 amino acids long. The V end lost 5 bases, the J end lost 4 bases, and 6 bases lay between the germline ends. The specimen was blood. This chain uses TRBV20-1 with TRBJ1-3, with D uncertain. The clonotype was recovered from a woman aged 30 to 39 in good health. For the CDR3, the DNA is TGCAGTGCTCCCATCGGAAACACCATATATTTT. Protein sequence: CSAPIGNTIYF.